These 4 T cell receptor beta chains were sequenced from one sample in a study of radiotherapy plus CTLA-4 blockade in lung cancer. Using immunoSEQ multiplex PCR, the repertoire was profiled, and TCRdb retains in-frame clones only, with some absent. The repertoire holds 85,000 to 95,000 clones, with around 80% as singletons. This sample comprised peripheral blood, obtained from a patient treated with radiotherapy plus ipilimumab. Receptors originate from a human donor with non-small cell lung cancer that progressed on radiotherapy plus ipilimumab.

This clone was seen just once. One junction end does not reproduce the germline sequence, and a read error may be involved. V and J are TRBV7-7 and TRBJ2-3, with TRBD2 matching 12 bases. CDR1 is SSHAT, CDR2 FNYEAQ, per germline (reference sequence). The CDR3 is 15 amino acids. The CDR3 here is CASSRTSGISETQYF. The CDR3 region has the DNA TGTGCTAGCAGCCGGACTAGCGGGATTTCGGAGACGCAGTATTTT.

The chain uses TRBV5-1 and TRBJ2-1, with 12 bases identical to TRBD2. The V gene's germline CDR1 is SGHRS and CDR2 YFSETQ. This CDR3 has 15 amino acids. Trimming at V came to 4 bases and at J to 4 bases, leaving 3 bases not matched to a gene. This CDR3 reads CASSAGLAGYNEQFF. Written as DNA, the CDR3 is TGCGCCAGCAGCGCAGGACTAGCGGGGTACAATGAGCAGTTCTTC.

The chain joins TRBV29-1 to TRBJ2-1, with D tentatively TRBD2 (6 bases). Looked up from germline, CDR1 is SQVTM and CDR2 is ANQGSEA. Trimming pared 4 bases from V and 0 bases from J, leaving 10 bases between. The CDR3 runs to 14 residues. Here the CDR3 DNA reads TGCAGCGTTGCGGAGCGGGTCTCCTACAATGAGCAGTTCTTC. Translating it yields CSVAERVSYNEQFF.

This clone was seen once. CDR3 protein: CASTQLAGGSAGELFF. The CDR3 DNA reads as TGTGCTAGTACACAACTAGCGGGAGGTTCGGCCGGGGAGCTGTTTTTT. The chain carries TRBV12-5 and TRBJ2-2; 12 bases align to TRBD2. The junction had 10 bases not matched to a gene; V was cut back by 8 bases and J by 6 bases. The CDR3 has 16 amino acids. CDR1 and CDR2 from the germline V gene are LGHNT and FRNRAP.